The T cell receptor beta chain under discussion was sequenced for a study of T cells in Graves' hyperthyroidism and ophthalmopathy. About the research overall: Pretreatment peripheral blood was obtained at initial diagnosis.

The authors obtained PBMCs from 9 to 10 ml of fresh peripheral blood. Using RNA transcripts as the source, TCR beta CDR3 regions were amplified. A first-round RT-PCR of the TCR CDR3 used the HTBI primer set. TCRdb re-analysed the multiplex PCR reads in MiXCR, keeping a single row per CDR3 protein. The sample comprises about 520,000 distinct CDR3 sequences, approximately 24% of which are singletons, and approximately 10% rests with the top ten. Ten or more counts support this clonotype. Germline lookup yields CDR1 MNHNS and CDR2 SASEGT. V was shortened by 2 bases and J by 5 bases, with 10 bases between the two germline ends. This CDR3 has 14 amino acids.

This TCR came from a woman younger than 45 with Graves' ophthalmopathy. Sequencing was carried out using blood. J is TRBJ1-5 and V is TRBV6-1, with unresolved D. The DNA of the CDR3 is TGTGCCAGCAGTGAAAGTGGCCTTTATCAGCCCCAGCATTTT. Translation gives CASSESGLYQPQHF.